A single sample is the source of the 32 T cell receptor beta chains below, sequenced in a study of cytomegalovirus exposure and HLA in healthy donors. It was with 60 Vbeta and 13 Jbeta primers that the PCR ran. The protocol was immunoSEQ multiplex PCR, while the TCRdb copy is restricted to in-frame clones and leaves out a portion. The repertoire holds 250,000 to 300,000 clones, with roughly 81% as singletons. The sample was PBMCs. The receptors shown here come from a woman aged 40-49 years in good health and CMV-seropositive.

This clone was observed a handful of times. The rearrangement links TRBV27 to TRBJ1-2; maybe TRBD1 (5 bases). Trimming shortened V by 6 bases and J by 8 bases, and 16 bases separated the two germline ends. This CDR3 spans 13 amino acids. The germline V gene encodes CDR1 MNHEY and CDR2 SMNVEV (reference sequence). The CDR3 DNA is TGTGCCAGCAGCCTGGGGCTAGGGGAAGGCTACACCTTC. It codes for CASSLGLGEGYTF.

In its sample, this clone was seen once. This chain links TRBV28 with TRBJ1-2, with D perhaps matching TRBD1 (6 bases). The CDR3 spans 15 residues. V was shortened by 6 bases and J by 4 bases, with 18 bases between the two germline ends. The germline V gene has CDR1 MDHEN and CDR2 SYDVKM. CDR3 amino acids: CASSLDGGLVYGYTF. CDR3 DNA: TGTGCCAGCAGCCTTGACGGGGGGCTGGTCTATGGCTACACCTTC.

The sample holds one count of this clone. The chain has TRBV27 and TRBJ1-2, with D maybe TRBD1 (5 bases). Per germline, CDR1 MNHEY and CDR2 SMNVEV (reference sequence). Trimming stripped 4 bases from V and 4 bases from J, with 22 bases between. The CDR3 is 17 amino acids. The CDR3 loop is CASSSLGVAGLVYGYTF. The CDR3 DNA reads TGTGCCAGCAGTTCCCTGGGTGTGGCAGGGTTGGTCTATGGCTACACCTTC.

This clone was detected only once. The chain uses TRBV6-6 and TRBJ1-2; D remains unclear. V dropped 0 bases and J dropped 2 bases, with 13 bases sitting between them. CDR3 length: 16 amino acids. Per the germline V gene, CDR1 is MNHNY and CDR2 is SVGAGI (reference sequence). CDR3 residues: CASSYSTVSPNYGYTF. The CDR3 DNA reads TGTGCCAGCAGTTACTCGACTGTCAGTCCCAACTATGGCTACACCTTC.

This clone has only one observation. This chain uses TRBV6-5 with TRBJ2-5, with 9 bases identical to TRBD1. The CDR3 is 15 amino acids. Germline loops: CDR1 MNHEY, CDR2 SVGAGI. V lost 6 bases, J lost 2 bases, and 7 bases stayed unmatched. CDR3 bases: TGTGCCAGCAGACACAGGGGGCGGTTTCAAGAGACCCAGTACTTC. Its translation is CASRHRGRFQETQYF.

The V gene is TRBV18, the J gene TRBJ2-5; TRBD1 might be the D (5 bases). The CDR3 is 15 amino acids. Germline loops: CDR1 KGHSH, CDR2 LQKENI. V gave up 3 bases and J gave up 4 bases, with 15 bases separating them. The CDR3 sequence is CASSPFQGISETQYF. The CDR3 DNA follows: TGTGCCAGCTCACCTTTCCAGGGAATCTCAGAGACCCAGTACTTC.

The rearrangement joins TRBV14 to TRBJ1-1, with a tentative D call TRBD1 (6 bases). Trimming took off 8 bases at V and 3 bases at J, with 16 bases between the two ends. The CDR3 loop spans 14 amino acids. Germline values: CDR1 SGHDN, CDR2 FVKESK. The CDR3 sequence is CASLGTGLDTEAFF. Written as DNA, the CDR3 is TGTGCCAGCCTAGGAACAGGGTTGGACACTGAAGCTTTCTTT.

The chain's CDR3 is CASSSGAKNIQYF. In DNA, the CDR3 is TGTGCCAGCAGCAGCGGGGCCAAAAACATTCAGTACTTC. The chain combines TRBV11-1 with TRBJ2-4; D is perhaps TRBD2 (6 bases). The CDR3 length is 13 residues. Between the trimmed V and J ends, which lost 5 bases and 1 base, there was a span of 6 bases. Germline V lookup: CDR1 SGHAT, CDR2 FQDESV (reference sequence).

Here the CDR3 reads CATSRDPGTGSEQYF. CDR3 bases: TGTGCCACCAGCAGAGATCCAGGAACAGGGAGCGAGCAGTACTTC. The chain employs TRBV15 and TRBJ2-7; the D gene is possibly TRBD1 (6 bases). There are 15 residues in the CDR3. Germline CDR1 reads LNHNV; CDR2 reads YYDKDF (reference sequence). V was pared by 0 bases and J by 6 bases, with 15 bases between.

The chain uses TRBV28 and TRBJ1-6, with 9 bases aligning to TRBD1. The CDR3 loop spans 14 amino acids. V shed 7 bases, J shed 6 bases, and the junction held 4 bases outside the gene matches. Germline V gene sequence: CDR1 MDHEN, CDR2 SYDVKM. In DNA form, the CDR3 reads TGTGCCAGCAACCCGGGACAGGGTAATTCACCCCTCCACTTT. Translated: CASNPGQGNSPLHF.

Written as DNA, the CDR3 is TGTGCCAGCAGCGTTTACCCCGGACAGGTCCAAGAGACCCAGTACTTC. Residues: CASSVYPGQVQETQYF. The chain is built from TRBV9 and TRBJ2-5; 7 bases fit TRBD1. CDR3 length: 16 residues. The ends lost 2 bases at V and 1 base at J; junction bases unmatched: 8. Per the germline V gene, CDR1 is SGDLS and CDR2 is YYNGEE.

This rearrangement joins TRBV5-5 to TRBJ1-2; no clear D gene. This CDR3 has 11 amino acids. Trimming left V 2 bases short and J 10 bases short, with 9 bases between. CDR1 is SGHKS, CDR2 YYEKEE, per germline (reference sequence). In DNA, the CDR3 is TGTGCCAGCAGCTTCTCGCAGATCTACACCTTC. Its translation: CASSFSQIYTF. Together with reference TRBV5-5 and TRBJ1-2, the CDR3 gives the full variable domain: DAGVTQSPTHLIKTRGQQVTLRCSPISGHKSVSWYQQVLGQGPQFIFQYYEKEERGRGNFPDRFSARQFPNYSSELNVNALLLGDSALYLCASSFSQIYTFGSGTRLTVV.

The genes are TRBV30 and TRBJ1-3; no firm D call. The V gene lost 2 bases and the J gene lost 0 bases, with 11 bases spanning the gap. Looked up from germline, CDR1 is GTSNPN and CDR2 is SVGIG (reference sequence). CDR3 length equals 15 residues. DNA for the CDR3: TGTGCCTGGAGTAGCGGCAGGAGCTCTGGAAACACCATATATTTT. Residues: CAWSSGRSSGNTIYF.

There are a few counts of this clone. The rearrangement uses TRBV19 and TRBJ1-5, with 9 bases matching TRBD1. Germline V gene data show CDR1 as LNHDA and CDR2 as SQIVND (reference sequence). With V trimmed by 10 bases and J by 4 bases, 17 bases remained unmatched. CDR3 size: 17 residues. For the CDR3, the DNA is TGTGCCACGCAGAGTCCGGGACAGGGAGGCTGGAATCAGCCCCAGCATTTT. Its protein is CATQSPGQGGWNQPQHF.

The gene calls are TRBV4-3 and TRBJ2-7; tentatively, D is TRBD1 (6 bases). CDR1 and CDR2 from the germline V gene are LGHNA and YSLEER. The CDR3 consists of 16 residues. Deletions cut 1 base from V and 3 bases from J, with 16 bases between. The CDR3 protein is CASSQAYEQGLYEQYF. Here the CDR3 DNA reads TGCGCCAGCAGCCAAGCGTACGAACAGGGTCTCTACGAGCAGTACTTC.

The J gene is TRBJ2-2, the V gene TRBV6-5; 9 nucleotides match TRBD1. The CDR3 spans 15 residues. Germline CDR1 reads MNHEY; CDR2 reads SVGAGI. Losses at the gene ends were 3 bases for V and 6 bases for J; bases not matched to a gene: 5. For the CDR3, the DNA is TGTGCCAGCAGTTATTTCAGGGACAGGGCCGGGGAGCTGTTTTTT. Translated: CASSYFRDRAGELFF.

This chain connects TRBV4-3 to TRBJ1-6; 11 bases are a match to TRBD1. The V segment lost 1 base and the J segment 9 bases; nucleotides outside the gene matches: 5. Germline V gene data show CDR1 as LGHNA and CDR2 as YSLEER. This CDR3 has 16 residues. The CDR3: CASSQGTGGKGSPLHF. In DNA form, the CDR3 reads TGCGCCAGCAGCCAAGGGACAGGGGGCAAGGGTTCACCCCTCCACTTT.

CDR3 coding DNA: TGCAGCATAAGGACAGGGAGAGGCTACACCTTC. This sequence encodes CSIRTGRGYTF. This chain connects TRBV29-1 to TRBJ1-2; 8 nucleotides align to TRBD1. Germline CDR1 reads SQVTM; CDR2 reads ANQGSEA. The CDR3 covers 11 residues. J was trimmed by 8 bases and V by 8 bases; bases with no gene match: 7.

The CDR3, as DNA: TGTGCCAGCAGCTCCCCGGACAGGGGGGGACAGCCCCAGCATTTT. Amino acids: CASSSPDRGGQPQHF. J is TRBJ1-5 and V is TRBV7-2, with TRBD1 matching 10 bases. The germline CDR1 and CDR2 sequences are SGHTA and FQGNSA. The length of the CDR3 is 15 residues. Trimming took 4 bases from V and 7 from J; bases not matched to a gene: 7. The full variable domain, in which reference TRBV7-2 and TRBJ1-5 provide the parts outside the CDR3, is GAGVSQSPSNKVTEKGKDVELRCDPISGHTALYWYRQSLGQGLEFLIYFQGNSAPDKSGLPSDRFSAERTGGSVSTLTIQRTQQEDSAVYLCASSSPDRGGQPQHFGDGTRLSIL.

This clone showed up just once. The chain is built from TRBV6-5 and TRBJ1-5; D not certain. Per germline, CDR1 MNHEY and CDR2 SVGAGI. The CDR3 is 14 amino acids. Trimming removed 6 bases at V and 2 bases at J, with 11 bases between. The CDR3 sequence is CASSPGWGNQPQHF. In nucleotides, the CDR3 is TGTGCCAGCAGCCCGGGTTGGGGCAATCAGCCCCAGCATTTT.

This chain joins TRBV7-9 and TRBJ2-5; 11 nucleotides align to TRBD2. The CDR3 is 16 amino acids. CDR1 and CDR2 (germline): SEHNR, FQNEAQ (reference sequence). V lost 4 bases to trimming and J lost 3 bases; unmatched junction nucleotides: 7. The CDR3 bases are TGTGCCAGCAGCTGGTTAGCGGGAGGGCCCAAAGAGACCCAGTACTTC. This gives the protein CASSWLAGGPKETQYF.

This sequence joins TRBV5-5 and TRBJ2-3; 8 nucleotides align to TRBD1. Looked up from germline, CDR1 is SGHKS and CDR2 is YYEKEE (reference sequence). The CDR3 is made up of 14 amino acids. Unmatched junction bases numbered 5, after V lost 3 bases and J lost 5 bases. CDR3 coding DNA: TGTGCCAGCAGCTCGGACAGGGCGGGAGATACGCAGTATTTT. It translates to CASSSDRAGDTQYF.

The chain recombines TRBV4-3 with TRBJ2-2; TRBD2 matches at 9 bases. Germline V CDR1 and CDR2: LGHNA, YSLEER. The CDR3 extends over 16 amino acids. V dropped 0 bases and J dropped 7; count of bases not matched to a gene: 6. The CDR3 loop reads CASSQDEREVHGELFF. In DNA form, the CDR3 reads TGCGCCAGCAGCCAAGATGAGCGGGAGGTGCACGGGGAGCTGTTTTTT.

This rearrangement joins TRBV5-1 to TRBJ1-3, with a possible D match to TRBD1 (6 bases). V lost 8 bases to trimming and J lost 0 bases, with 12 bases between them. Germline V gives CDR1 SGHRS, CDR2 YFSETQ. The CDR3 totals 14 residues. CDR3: CASRTAYSGNTIYF. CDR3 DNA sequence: TGCGCCAGTCGGACAGCTTACTCTGGAAACACCATATATTTT. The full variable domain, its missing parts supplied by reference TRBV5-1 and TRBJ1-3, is KAGVTQTPRYLIKTRGQQVTLSCSPISGHRSVSWYQQTPGQGLQFLFEYFSETQRNKGNFPGRFSGRQFSNSRSEMNVSTLELGDSALYLCASRTAYSGNTIYFGEGSWLTVV.

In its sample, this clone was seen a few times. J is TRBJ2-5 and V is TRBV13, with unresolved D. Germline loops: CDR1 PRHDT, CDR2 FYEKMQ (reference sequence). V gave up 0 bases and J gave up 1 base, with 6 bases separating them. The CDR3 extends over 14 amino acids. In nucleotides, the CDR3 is TGTGCCAGCAGCTTAGGATCGGTCCAAGAGACCCAGTACTTC. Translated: CASSLGSVQETQYF.

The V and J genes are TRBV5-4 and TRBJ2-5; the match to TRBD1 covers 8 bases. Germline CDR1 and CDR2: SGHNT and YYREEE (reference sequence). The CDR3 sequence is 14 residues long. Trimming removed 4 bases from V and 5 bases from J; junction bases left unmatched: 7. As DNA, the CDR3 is TGTGCCAGCAGCCGGACAGGGCTTCGGGAGACCCAGTACTTC. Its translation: CASSRTGLRETQYF.

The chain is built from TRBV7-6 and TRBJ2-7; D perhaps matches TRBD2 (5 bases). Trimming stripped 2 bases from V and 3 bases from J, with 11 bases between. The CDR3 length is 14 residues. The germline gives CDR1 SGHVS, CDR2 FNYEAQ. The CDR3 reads CASSLWAGNYEQYF. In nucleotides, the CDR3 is TGTGCCAGCAGCTTATGGGCCGGGAACTACGAGCAGTACTTC.

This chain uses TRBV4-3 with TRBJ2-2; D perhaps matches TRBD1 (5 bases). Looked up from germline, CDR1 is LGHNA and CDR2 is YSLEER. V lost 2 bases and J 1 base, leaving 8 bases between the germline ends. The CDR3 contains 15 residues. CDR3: CASSQLTGNTGELFF. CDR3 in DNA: TGCGCCAGCAGCCAACTAACAGGGAACACCGGGGAGCTGTTTTTT.

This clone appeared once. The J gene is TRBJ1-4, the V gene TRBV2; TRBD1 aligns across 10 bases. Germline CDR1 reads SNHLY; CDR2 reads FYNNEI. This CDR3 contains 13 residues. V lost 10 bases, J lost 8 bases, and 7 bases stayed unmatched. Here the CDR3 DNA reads TGTGCCACTCGACAGGGGGCGCACGAAAAACTGTTTTTT. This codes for CATRQGAHEKLFF.

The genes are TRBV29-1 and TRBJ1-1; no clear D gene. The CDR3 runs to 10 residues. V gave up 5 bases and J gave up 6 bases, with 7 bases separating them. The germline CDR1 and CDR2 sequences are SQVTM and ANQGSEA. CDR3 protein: CSVLEAEAFF. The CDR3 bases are TGCAGCGTTTTGGAGGCTGAAGCTTTCTTT.

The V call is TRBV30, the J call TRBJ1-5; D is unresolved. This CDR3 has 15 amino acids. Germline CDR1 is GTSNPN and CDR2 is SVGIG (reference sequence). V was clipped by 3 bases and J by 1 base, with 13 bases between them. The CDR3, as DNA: TGTGCCTGGAGCCAGGCTGTAGTAAGCAATCAGCCCCAGCATTTT. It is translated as CAWSQAVVSNQPQHF.

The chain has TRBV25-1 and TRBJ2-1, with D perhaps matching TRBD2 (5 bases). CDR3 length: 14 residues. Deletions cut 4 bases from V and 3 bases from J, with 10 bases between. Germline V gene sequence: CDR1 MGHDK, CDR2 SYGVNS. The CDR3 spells CASSALSGYNEQFF. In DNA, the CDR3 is TGTGCCAGCAGTGCTTTGAGCGGCTACAATGAGCAGTTCTTC.